This TCR beta chain was observed in a study of blood T cells in healthy people across ages. This CDR3 region has 15 residues. The V gene's germline CDR1 is SGHNT and CDR2 YYREEE (reference sequence). With 4 bases clipped from V and 5 bases from J, the junction kept 8 bases outside the gene matches. A sample-barcoded 5' primer and a J-beta primer mix were used in a second PCR of roughly 7 to 12 cycles. From the 5' RACE reads, TCRdb called clonotypes with MiXCR, one entry per CDR3 protein. The sample shows under 2,000,000 distinct CDR3 sequences, 40% to 55% of them seen only once. Sequencing input: blood. The rearrangement uses TRBV5-4 and TRBJ2-7; 11 bases fit TRBD2. This sequence originates from a woman aged 40 to 49 in good health. The CDR3 sequence: CASSRSGGAIHEQYF. DNA for the CDR3: TGTGCCAGCAGCCGTAGCGGGGGGGCCATCCACGAGCAGTACTTC.